This T cell receptor beta chain was sequenced during a study of blood T cell repertoires in COVID-19. At the level of the study: Whether acute or convalescent, the COVID-19 samples came from the United States, Italy and Spain. Sample material is recorded as cDNA or gDNA derived from T cells, B-cell-depleted T cells, or PBMCs.

Per the study methods: How many nucleated cells were present was estimated from reference gene primer amplification. The assay was immunoSEQ multiplex PCR, and TCRdb's table has in-frame clones only and misses some. The V and J calls and the clone size are those of that table, but D and trimming were determined from the DNA. Of about 190,000 clones listed, about 91% are singletons. This CDR3 region has 15 residues. V trimming: 4 bases; J trimming: 3 bases; junction bases outside the gene matches: 4. Germline CDR1 LGHDT, CDR2 YNNKEL (reference sequence). The receptor comes from a woman aged 25 to 39 with acute or convalescent COVID-19. Sequencing used peripheral blood. The V and J genes are TRBV3-1 (or the pseudogene TRBV3-2) and TRBJ2-2, with TRBD1 matching 8 bases. The CDR3, as DNA: TGTGCCAGCAGCCCCGGGACAGGTCACACCGGGGAGCTGTTTTTT. Protein: CASSPGTGHTGELFF.